This T cell receptor (beta chain) originates from a study of radiation and T cells in renal cell carcinoma. This clone was observed a few times. Its antigen is unknown. The CDR3 covers 17 residues. Trimming took 0 bases from V and 3 from J; bases not matched to a gene: 10. In germline, CDR1 is SNHLY, CDR2 FYNNEI. Here immunoSEQ multiplex PCR was the method, and the copy in TCRdb shows in-frame clones only, minus some. Among about 90,000 clones listed, 85% were seen once. Study outcomes and limitations: Baseline intratumoral clonotype presence is unknown without pretreatment biopsies. In blood, top tumor clones expanded by 2 weeks, shrinking by 4.

Time point meaning: blood 4 weeks post-SBRT, at nephrectomy. Treatment of the sample: 15 Gy SBRT to primary tumor, nephrectomy 4 weeks later. Nephrectomy followed 15 Gy stereotactic body radiation by 4 weeks. The sequences come from blood, collected from a patient whose treatment included radiotherapy and nephrectomy. This TCR came from a man aged 45-60 years with renal cell carcinoma. This chain uses TRBV2 with TRBJ2-5; 7 bases map to TRBD2. The CDR3 region is CASSEAWLAGGKETQYF. Written as DNA, the CDR3 is TGTGCCAGCAGTGAAGCATGGCTAGCCGGGGGGAAAGAGACCCAGTACTTC.